Reported below is one TCR beta chain. This entry belongs to a study of cytomegalovirus exposure and HLA in healthy donors. Primers: 60 Vbeta forward and 13 Jbeta reverse. Per the original data handling: The count from a later analysis was tens of millions of unique TCR beta chains, 9.5 million to 11 million of them shared. TCRdb's copy holds only in-frame clones and misses some; the assay was immunoSEQ multiplex PCR. Clone size and V and J calls were adopted from that table, with D and trimming inferred from the DNA. The sample table sets out about 200,000 clones. Sequencing was carried out using PBMCs. This sequence originates from a boy under 18 in good health and CMV-seronegative.

This CDR3 is CASSRRGGLRNTEAFF. CDR3 in DNA: TGTGCCAGCAGCCGTCGGGGGGGGCTGAGGAACACTGAAGCTTTCTTT. The gene calls are TRBV5-6 and TRBJ1-1, with D possibly TRBD1 on 6 matching bases. The CDR3 totals 16 residues. Germline CDR1 and CDR2: SGHDT and YYEEEE. V lost 4 bases and J lost 1, with 17 bases in between.